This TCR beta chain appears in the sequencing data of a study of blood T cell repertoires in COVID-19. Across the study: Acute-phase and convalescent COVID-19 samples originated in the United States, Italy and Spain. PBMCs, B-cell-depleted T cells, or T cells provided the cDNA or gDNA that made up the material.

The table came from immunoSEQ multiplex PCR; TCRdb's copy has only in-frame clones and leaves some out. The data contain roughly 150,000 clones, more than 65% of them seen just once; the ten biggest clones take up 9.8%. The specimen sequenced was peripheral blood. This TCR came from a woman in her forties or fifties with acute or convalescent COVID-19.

The CDR3 DNA reads as TGTGCCAGTAGTATTTGGGGGCTCGGTGAAGCTTTCTTT. Its translation is CASSIWGLGEAFF. The chain carries TRBV19 and TRBJ1-1; TRBD1 is a possible D gene (6 bases). Germline assignment: CDR1 LNHDA and CDR2 SQIVND (reference sequence). Trimming pared 3 bases from V and 7 bases from J, leaving 12 bases between. The CDR3 totals 13 residues. Full variable domain (outside the CDR3, taken from reference TRBV19 and TRBJ1-1): DGGITQSPKYLFRKEGQNVTLSCEQNLNHDAMYWYRQDPGQGLRLIYYSQIVNDFQKGDIAEGYSVSREKKESFPLTVTSAQKNPTAFYLCASSIWGLGEAFFGQGTRLTVV.